The clone carrying this TCR beta chain occurred many times. Its antigen is currently unknown. The source of the sample is a study of neurological immune-mediated disorders. Study-wide findings and caveats: Private repertoires in all groups were suggested by the finding that expanded clones across subjects shared no CDR3 amino acid sequences.

The sample's time point: longitudinal time-point 2. The CDR3 totals 15 residues. In germline, CDR1 is DFQATT, CDR2 SNEGSKA (reference sequence). After removal of 0 bases from V and 0 bases from J, the junction contained 3 bases not matched to a gene. The cDNA came from 5'RACE with 10-nucleotide random UMIs. Via MiXCR, TCRdb re-called the 5' RACE reads, giving one row per CDR3 protein. The sample holds 50,000 or so distinct CDR3 sequences, around 13% seen once. Sequences were obtained from PBMCs. The receptor comes from a male donor with HTLV-1-associated myelopathy (HAM/TSP). V usage is TRBV20-1 and J usage is TRBJ2-5; 8 bases are a match to TRBD2. In DNA form, the CDR3 reads TGCAGTGCTAGAGACGCCGGGGGGGACCAAGAGACCCAGTACTTC. It yields the protein CSARDAGGDQETQYF.